This TCR beta chain was sequenced for a study of T cells in Graves' hyperthyroidism and ophthalmopathy. The CDR3 is 13 residues long. V was shortened by 5 bases and J by 8 bases, with 14 bases between the two germline ends. CDR1 and CDR2 (germline): SGHTA, FQGNSA. From RNA transcripts, TCR beta CDR3 regions were amplified. First-round RT-PCR targeting the TCR CDR3 was performed with the HTBI primer set. A single record per CDR3 protein comes from TCRdb applying MiXCR to the multiplex PCR reads. This sample has under 800,000 distinct CDR3 sequences, with 11% to 15% found just once. In this sample, this clonotype turned up many times. The hyperthyroidism was newly diagnosed and had lasted under 2 months; the patients were aged 18 to 65. On the basis of clinical symptoms, serum thyroxine and TRAb, thyroid ultrasound and orbital computed tomography, diagnoses were made.

The specimen was blood. This chain connects TRBV7-2 to TRBJ2-3; possible D gene TRBD2, 6 bases. The TCR comes from a woman under 30 with Graves' hyperthyroidism. The CDR3 DNA reads TGTGCCAGCAGCCACCCCGTGGGGGGTACGCAGTATTTT. This sequence encodes CASSHPVGGTQYF. Filled out from reference TRBV7-2 and TRBJ2-3, the complete variable domain reads GAGVSQSPSNKVTEKGKDVELRCDPISGHTALYWYRQSLGQGLEFLIYFQGNSAPDKSGLPSDRFSAERTGGSVSTLTIQRTQQEDSAVYLCASSHPVGGTQYFGPGTRLTVL.